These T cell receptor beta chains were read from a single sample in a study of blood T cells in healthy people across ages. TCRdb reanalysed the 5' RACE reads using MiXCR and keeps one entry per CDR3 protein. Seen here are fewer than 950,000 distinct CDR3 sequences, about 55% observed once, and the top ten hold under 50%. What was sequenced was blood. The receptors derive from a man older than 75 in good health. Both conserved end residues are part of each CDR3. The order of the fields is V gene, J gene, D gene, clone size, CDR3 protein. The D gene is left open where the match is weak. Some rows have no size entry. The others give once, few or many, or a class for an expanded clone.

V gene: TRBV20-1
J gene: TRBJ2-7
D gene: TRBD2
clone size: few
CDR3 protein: CSARDSGRADEQYF

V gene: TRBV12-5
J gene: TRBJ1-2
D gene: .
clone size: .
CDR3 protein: CASGLVNWDSNYGYTF

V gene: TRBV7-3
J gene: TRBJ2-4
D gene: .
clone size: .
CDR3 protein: CASSPKVRTLAKNIQYF

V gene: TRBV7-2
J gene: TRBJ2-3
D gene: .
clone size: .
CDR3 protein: CASTSKGTSTDTQYF

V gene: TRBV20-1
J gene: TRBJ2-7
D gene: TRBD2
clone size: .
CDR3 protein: CSAERTSGTYEQYF

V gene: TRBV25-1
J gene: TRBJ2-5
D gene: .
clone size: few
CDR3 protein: CASSEYLRETQYF

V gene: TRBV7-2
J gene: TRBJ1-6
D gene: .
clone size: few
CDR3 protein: CASSQPGLGSPLHF

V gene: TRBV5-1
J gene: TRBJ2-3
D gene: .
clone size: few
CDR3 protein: CASSQLADTQYF

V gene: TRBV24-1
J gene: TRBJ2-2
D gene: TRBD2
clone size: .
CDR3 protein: CATRGAGDTGELFF

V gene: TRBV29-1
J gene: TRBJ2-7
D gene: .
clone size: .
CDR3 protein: CSALAAGDEQYF

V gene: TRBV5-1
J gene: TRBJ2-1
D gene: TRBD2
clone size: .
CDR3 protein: CTSSFGLAGVNEQFF

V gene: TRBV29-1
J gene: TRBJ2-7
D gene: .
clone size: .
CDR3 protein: CSVGSGLPGNEQYF

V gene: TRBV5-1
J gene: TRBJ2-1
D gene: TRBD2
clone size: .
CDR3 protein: CASSRGRAGVDEQFF

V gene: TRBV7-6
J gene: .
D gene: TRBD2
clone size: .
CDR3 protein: CASSSGLAELSYEQYF

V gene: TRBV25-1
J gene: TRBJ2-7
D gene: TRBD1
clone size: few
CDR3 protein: CASTSTGAYEQYF

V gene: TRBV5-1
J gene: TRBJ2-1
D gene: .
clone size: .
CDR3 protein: CASSLEGKWGEQFF

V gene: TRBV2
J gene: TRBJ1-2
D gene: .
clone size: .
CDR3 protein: CASSRGLDYGDTF

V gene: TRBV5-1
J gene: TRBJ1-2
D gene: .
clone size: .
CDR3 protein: CASSQQAAGNDGYTF

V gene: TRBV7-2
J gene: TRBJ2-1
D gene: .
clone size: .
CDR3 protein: CASSLALGASYNEQFF

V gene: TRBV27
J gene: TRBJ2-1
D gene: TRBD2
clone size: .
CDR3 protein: CASSLLAGGPREQFF

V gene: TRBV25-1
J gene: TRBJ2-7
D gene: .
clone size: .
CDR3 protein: CASSDARRNSYEQYF

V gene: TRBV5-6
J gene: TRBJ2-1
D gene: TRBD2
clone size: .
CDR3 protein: CASSSQAGGSPHEQFF

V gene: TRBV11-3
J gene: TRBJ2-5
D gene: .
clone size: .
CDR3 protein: CASSRSVREPTKETQYF

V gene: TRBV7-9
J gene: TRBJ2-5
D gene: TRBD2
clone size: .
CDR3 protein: CASSSSRIFQRDEQYF

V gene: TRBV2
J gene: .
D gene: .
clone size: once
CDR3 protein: CASRAYRDSSYEQYF

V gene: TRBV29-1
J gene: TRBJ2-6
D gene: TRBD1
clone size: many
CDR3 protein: CSVQGQGASGANVLTF

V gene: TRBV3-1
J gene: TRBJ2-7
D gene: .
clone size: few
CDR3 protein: CASSRLGPPSYEQYF

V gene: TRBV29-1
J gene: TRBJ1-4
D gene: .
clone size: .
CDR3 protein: CSVLQGATNEKLFF

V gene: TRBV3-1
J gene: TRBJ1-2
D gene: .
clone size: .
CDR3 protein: CAGSQVDGGYTF

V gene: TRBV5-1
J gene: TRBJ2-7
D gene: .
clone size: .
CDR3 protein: CASSLGAFLGDIDYEQYF

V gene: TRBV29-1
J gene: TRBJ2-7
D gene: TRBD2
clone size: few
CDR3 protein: CSVPGTSGYEQYF